Presented here are 6 T cell receptor beta chains from one specimen sequenced in a study of shared clonotypes between healthy human individuals. Some clones are missing from TCRdb's copy, which holds only in-frame ones; the method was immunoSEQ multiplex PCR. The sample yields fewer than 2.5 million clones, 93% seen once. The sample comprised naive CD4+ T cells from PBMCs. The subset is: CD45RA+ positively selected. These receptors came from a man between 18 and 35 years old in good health. Some clones in this sample may be carry-over from other donors' samples.

J is TRBJ2-1 and V is TRBV7-2; 10 nucleotides line up with TRBD2. Germline CDR1 reads SGHTA; CDR2 reads FQGNSA. The CDR3 spans 17 residues. Trimming at V came to 3 bases and at J to 8 bases, leaving 13 bases not matched to a gene. The CDR3 sequence is CASSLTGPSGRGDEQFF. CDR3 coding DNA: TGTGCCAGCAGCTTGACAGGACCTAGCGGGAGAGGGGATGAGCAGTTCTTC.

The V call is TRBV7-2, the J call TRBJ2-1; 9 positions match TRBD2. The ends lost 7 bases at V and 9 bases at J; junction bases unmatched: 13. Germline CDR1 SGHTA, CDR2 FQGNSA. This CDR3 spans 15 amino acids. CDR3 loop: CASTSRLAGFREQFF. Here the CDR3 DNA reads TGTGCCAGCACCTCGCGGCTAGCGGGATTTCGTGAGCAGTTCTTC.

V usage is TRBV2 and J usage is TRBJ1-2; TRBD1 aligns across 7 bases. This CDR3 is built from 15 residues. The V gene end was trimmed by 6 bases and the J gene end by 7 bases; junction bases not matched to a gene: 14. The germline V gene has CDR1 SNHLY and CDR2 FYNNEI. The DNA for the CDR3 is TGTGCCAGCAGGGCCACGACAGGGACCTCGGTTGGCTACACCTTC. Amino acid sequence: CASRATTGTSVGYTF.

This chain joins TRBV6-5 and TRBJ1-3; 9 bases fit TRBD1. Germline assignment: CDR1 MNHEY and CDR2 SVGAGI. The CDR3 runs 16 residues. V was clipped by 4 bases and J by 5 bases; unmatched bases: 9. CDR3 DNA: TGTGCCAGCAGTTCTAGGGGGGACAGGGTGAGAAACACCATATATTTT. Translation gives CASSSRGDRVRNTIYF.

This chain uses TRBV6-4 with TRBJ2-2; D possibly corresponds to TRBD1 (6 bases). Germline V gene sequence: CDR1 MRHNA, CDR2 SNTAGT. V dropped 6 bases and J dropped 6 bases, with 14 bases sitting between them. The CDR3 has 14 residues. In nucleotides, the CDR3 is TGTGCCAGCAGAAGTCAGGGGTTCGCCGGGGAGCTGTTTTTT. Its translation: CASRSQGFAGELFF.

This chain joins TRBV7-9 and TRBJ2-7; weak D call: TRBD2 (5 bases). Germline CDR1 reads SEHNR; CDR2 reads FQNEAQ (reference sequence). V was clipped by 4 bases and J by 1 base, with 14 bases between them. The CDR3 totals 15 residues. The CDR3 DNA is TGTGCCAGCAGCTCCCCGTTAAGGGAGTCCTACGAGCAGTACTTC. This translates into CASSSPLRESYEQYF.